The 26 T cell receptor beta chains below were found in one sample sequenced in a study of T cell clusters in autoimmune cytopenias. TRB amplification used 250 ng of peripheral blood genomic DNA. One tube held mixed TRB-A and TRB-B primer pools for touch-down PCR. Reanalyzing the multiplex PCR reads, TCRdb keeps one entry per CDR3 protein, without DNA. This listing includes roughly 6,200 distinct CDR3 sequences. These data were likewise used in another study, on T cell repertoires in aging, cancer and after chemotherapy.

Sequencing used peripheral blood. These receptors originate from a human donor in good health.

According to its frequency, this clonotype is medium-sized. The chain recombines TRBV5-4 with TRBJ2-2; TCRdb proposes TRBD2, but this gene call is untestable without DNA. This CDR3 has 15 residues. Germline assignment: CDR1 SGHNT and CDR2 YYREEE (reference sequence). The chain's CDR3 is CASAYGGRADGELFF.

This clonotype is called medium-sized (0.01 to 0.1%) based on its frequency. V gene TRBV6-6 combines with J gene TRBJ1-6; absent DNA, TCRdb's TRBD1 call cannot be checked. The germline gives CDR1 MNHNY, CDR2 SVGAGI (reference sequence). The CDR3 covers 13 residues. This CDR3 is CASRDNLNSPLHF.

Its frequency marks this clonotype as medium-sized. The chain is built from TRBV18 and TRBJ2-1; there is no DNA to check the TCRdb D call of TRBD2. This CDR3 comprises 15 residues. Looked up from germline, CDR1 is KGHSH and CDR2 is LQKENI. CDR3 protein: CASSPRLAGSNEQFF.

This chain links TRBV11-1 with TRBJ2-1; TCRdb's assignment of TRBD2 cannot be checked, as there is no DNA. Germline CDR1 is SGHAT and CDR2 is FQDESV (reference sequence). This CDR3 has 13 residues. The CDR3 protein is CASSPSYTGEQFF.

Its frequency marks this clonotype as medium-sized. The V gene is TRBV5-6, the J gene TRBJ1-2. The CDR3 is made up of 14 amino acids. Germline CDR1 SGHDT, CDR2 YYEEEE. The CDR3: CASKPTGPSYGYTF.

Measured by frequency, this clonotype is medium-sized. V gene TRBV6-5 combines with J gene TRBJ1-2; TCRdb's D gene call, TRBD1, goes unchecked for lack of DNA. Germline lookup yields CDR1 MNHEY and CDR2 SVGAGI. The CDR3 spans 14 residues. The CDR3 region is CASSYQGAGDGYTF.

By frequency, this clonotype registers medium-sized. The chain carries TRBV6-1 and TRBJ2-4. The CDR3 runs 14 residues. CDR1 and CDR2 from the germline V gene are MNHNS and SASEGT. The CDR3 here is CASKDGLAKNIQYF.

Measured by frequency, this clonotype is medium-sized (0.01 to 0.1%). The chain couples TRBV12-3 or TRBV12-4 to TRBJ2-3; TCRdb names TRBD1, which stays unverified in the absence of DNA. CDR3 length: 15 residues. The CDR3 region is CASILDRTGTDTQYF.

This clonotype is called medium-sized (0.01 to 0.1%) based on its frequency. V gene TRBV19 combines with J gene TRBJ2-5; TCRdb picks TRBD2, but there is no DNA to check that call. The CDR3 runs 14 residues. CDR1 is LNHDA and CDR2 is SQIVND in the germline V gene (reference sequence). CDR3 sequence reads: CASSSGGVQETQYF.

The chain couples TRBV20-1 to TRBJ2-7. Germline CDR1 reads DFQATT; CDR2 reads SNEGSKA (reference sequence). This CDR3 has 13 residues. The CDR3 sequence: CSARGGSSYEQYF.

In terms of frequency, this clonotype is medium-sized. The gene calls are TRBV27 and TRBJ1-2; TCRdb lists TRBD1, though no DNA is available to test this call. Germline CDR1 MNHEY, CDR2 SMNVEV (reference sequence). CDR3 length: 15 amino acids. Here the CDR3 reads CASRPSGATNYGYTF.

The chain combines TRBV7-2 with TRBJ1-2; the TRBD1 assignment by TCRdb is unverifiable without DNA. The CDR3 length is 15 residues. The germline V gene has CDR1 SGHTA and CDR2 FQGNSA. The CDR3 region is CASSPHRDSLYGYTF.

The V and J genes are TRBV5-1 and TRBJ2-2; the D call of TRBD1 rests on TCRdb alone, since no DNA is present to check it. The germline V gene encodes CDR1 SGHRS and CDR2 YFSETQ. The CDR3 contains 18 residues. CDR3 residues: CASSLSSRAGGYTGELFF.

This clonotype is medium-sized by frequency. The V gene is TRBV29-1, the J gene TRBJ1-1. The CDR3 runs 12 residues. Germline V gives CDR1 SQVTM, CDR2 ANQGSEA. The CDR3 spells CSVDRLNTEAFF.

This clonotype is deemed medium-sized by its frequency. The chain carries TRBV6-5 and TRBJ2-7; TCRdb calls TRBD1, which cannot be checked without DNA. Germline V gene data show CDR1 as MNHEY and CDR2 as SVGAGI. The CDR3 runs to 13 residues. The CDR3 protein is CASSQGTAYEQYF.

This clonotype counts as medium-sized (0.01 to 0.1%) by frequency. The V and J genes are TRBV6-5 and TRBJ2-1. Germline V gives CDR1 MNHEY, CDR2 SVGAGI. The CDR3 spans 13 residues. The CDR3 sequence is CASSYSGNNEQFF.

This clonotype is identified as medium-sized from frequency. This rearrangement joins TRBV5-4 to TRBJ2-5; there is no DNA to check the TCRdb D call of TRBD1. Germline CDR1 and CDR2: SGHNT and YYREEE (reference sequence). The CDR3 consists of 15 residues. The CDR3 loop reads CASSSGTGVRETQYF.

This chain uses TRBV4-3 with TRBJ2-7. Germline lookup yields CDR1 LGHNA and CDR2 YSLEER. This CDR3 contains 13 residues. The CDR3 loop is CASSQDVPYEQYF.

The CDR3 sequence: CASSQGLFSGNTIYF. The chain recombines TRBV4-2 with TRBJ1-3; absent DNA, TCRdb's TRBD1 call cannot be checked. There are 15 residues in the CDR3. CDR1 is LGHNA, CDR2 YNFKEQ, per germline.

Judged by frequency, this clonotype is medium-sized (0.01 to 0.1%). The chain employs TRBV30 and TRBJ2-1; checking the TCRdb D call of TRBD1 is not possible without DNA. This CDR3 has 16 amino acids. Germline V gene data show CDR1 as GTSNPN and CDR2 as SVGIG (reference sequence). This CDR3 is CAWAIDRRGSYNEQFF.

The chain employs TRBV10-3 and TRBJ2-1. The CDR3 contains 12 residues. Germline V gene data show CDR1 as ENHRY and CDR2 as SYGVKD. This chain's CDR3 is CAISAMGNEQFF.

This clonotype is deemed medium-sized by its frequency. V is TRBV6-1 and J is TRBJ2-2. In germline, CDR1 is MNHNS, CDR2 SASEGT. The CDR3 length is 13 residues. CDR3 sequence: CASTQTGPGELFF.

According to its frequency, this clonotype is medium-sized. The V and J genes are TRBV29-1 and TRBJ2-7; the TCRdb call, TRBD1, lacks DNA for checking. There are 13 residues in the CDR3. From germline, CDR1 is SQVTM and CDR2 ANQGSEA. The CDR3 loop reads CSVGRDRAHEQYF.

This clonotype is called medium-sized based on its frequency. The V gene is TRBV6-2 or TRBV6-3, the J gene TRBJ1-5. In germline, CDR1 is MNHEY, CDR2 SVGEGT. The CDR3 is 15 amino acids. The CDR3 spells CASSRRIRSNQPQHF.

The J gene is TRBJ1-4, the V gene TRBV12-3 or TRBV12-4; TCRdb gives TRBD1 as the D gene, but with no DNA this cannot be confirmed. The CDR3 totals 14 residues. The CDR3 spells CASSFKGVVEKLFF.

In terms of frequency, this clonotype is medium-sized (0.01 to 0.1%). The J gene is TRBJ1-5, the V gene TRBV6-6. Germline values: CDR1 MNHNY, CDR2 SVGAGI (reference sequence). The CDR3 is 14 residues long. Here the CDR3 reads CASLTSEGRQPQHF.